This T cell receptor beta chain was profiled in a study of chemoradiotherapy in HPV16-positive cancers. Germline V gene lookup returns CDR1 ENHRY and CDR2 SYGVKD. The CDR3 loop spans 15 amino acids. Trimming cost V 3 bases and J 7 bases, with 13 bases left between them. Assay used: immunoSEQ multiplex PCR; TCRdb lists only in-frame clones, some missing. The table includes about 35,000 clones, about 90% detected once. The clonotype comes from a human donor with HPV-associated anogenital cancer. Source: blood, taken from a patient who underwent chemoradiotherapy. The chain combines TRBV10-3 with TRBJ1-6; a weak D match, TRBD1 (5 bases). The CDR3 spells CAISEMSRANSPLHF. DNA of the CDR3: TGTGCCATCAGTGAAATGAGCAGGGCGAATTCACCCCTCCACTTT.